Shown below are 31 T cell receptor beta chains from a single sample sequenced in a study of OX40 agonist ivuxolimab in advanced cancers. Assay used: immunoSEQ multiplex PCR; TCRdb lists only in-frame clones, some missing. The table has 99,000 or so clones, about 84% seen once. The starting material was CD4+ or CD8+ T cells sorted from blood, obtained in a trial of the OX40 agonist ivuxolimab. The receptors derive from an adult with an advanced solid tumor such as melanoma, head and neck, liver or kidney cancer.

The chain couples TRBV10-3 to TRBJ2-7; 11 nucleotides align to TRBD1. This CDR3 has 14 amino acids. The germline gives CDR1 ENHRY, CDR2 SYGVKD. Unmatched junction bases numbered 5, after V lost 6 bases and J lost 4 bases. Written as DNA, the CDR3 is TGTGCCATCAGGCGCGGGACAGGGGGGTACGAGCAGTACTTC. Translation: CAIRRGTGGYEQYF.

The CDR3 loop reads CASSLLGTGGSEKLFF. CDR3 DNA sequence: TGTGCCAGCAGCTTGTTAGGGACAGGGGGAAGTGAAAAACTGTTTTTT. The rearrangement joins TRBV5-4 to TRBJ1-4; TRBD1 aligns across 11 bases. The CDR3 is 16 residues long. With 1 base clipped from V and 7 bases from J, the junction kept 6 bases outside the gene matches. Germline V gives CDR1 SGHNT, CDR2 YYREEE (reference sequence).

The rearrangement uses TRBV5-6 and TRBJ1-1; D ambiguous. Trimming took 1 base from V and 6 from J, leaving 10 bases between them. Looked up from germline, CDR1 is SGHDT and CDR2 is YYEEEE. The CDR3 contains 13 residues. CDR3 sequence: CASSLIRSPEAFF. In nucleotides, the CDR3 is TGTGCCAGCAGCTTGATCAGGTCCCCTGAAGCTTTCTTT.

V and J are TRBV6-5 and TRBJ2-2, with TRBD2 matching 7 bases. Per germline, CDR1 MNHEY and CDR2 SVGAGI. The V segment lost 6 bases and the J segment 6 bases; nucleotides outside the gene matches: 4. The CDR3 is 13 amino acids. The CDR3 region has the DNA TGTGCCAGCAGGGATACTAGCGCCGGGGAGCTGTTTTTT. Translating gives CASRDTSAGELFF.

V gene TRBV5-1 combines with J gene TRBJ1-2; D perhaps matches TRBD1 (6 bases). From germline, CDR1 is SGHRS and CDR2 YFSETQ. This CDR3 has 14 residues. The V end lost 0 bases, the J end lost 2 bases, and 8 bases lay between the germline ends. The CDR3 region has the DNA TGCGCCAGCAGCTTGGCAGGGGAGAACTATGGCTACACCTTC. Translated, it gives CASSLAGENYGYTF.

This chain joins TRBV11-1 and TRBJ2-7; no clear D gene. The CDR3 is 13 residues long. With 5 bases removed from V and 5 bases from J, the gap between germline ends came to 13 bases. CDR1 is SGHAT, CDR2 FQDESV, per germline (reference sequence). CDR3 loop: CASSPGPVNEQYF. The CDR3 coding sequence is TGTGCCAGCAGCCCAGGACCTGTTAACGAGCAGTACTTC.

The rearrangement joins TRBV5-1 to TRBJ2-6; D might be TRBD2 (5 bases). The V gene's germline CDR1 is SGHRS and CDR2 YFSETQ. Trimming removed 5 bases at V and 4 bases at J, with 13 bases between. This CDR3 region has 15 residues. CDR3 bases: TGCGCCAGCAGTTTGACGGCTAGCGGGGCCAACGTCCTGACTTTC. Its translation is CASSLTASGANVLTF.

This rearrangement joins TRBV19 to TRBJ2-7, with D hard to call. CDR1 and CDR2 from the germline V gene are LNHDA and SQIVND (reference sequence). The V end was cut by 3 bases, the J end by 0 bases, with 12 bases between. This CDR3 region has 15 residues. The CDR3 DNA sequence: TGTGCCAGTAGTATCCGCGTCGTGAGCTCCTACGAGCAGTACTTC. Translating gives CASSIRVVSSYEQYF.

The gene calls are TRBV28 and TRBJ1-1, with D possibly TRBD1 on 6 matching bases. Germline V gene sequence: CDR1 MDHEN, CDR2 SYDVKM. The CDR3 is 12 amino acids. The V end lost 5 bases, the J end lost 6 bases, and 10 bases lay between the germline ends. CDR3 region: CASSATGSEAFF. In DNA, the CDR3 is TGTGCCAGCAGTGCGACAGGTTCTGAAGCTTTCTTT. Full variable domain (outside the CDR3, taken from reference TRBV28 and TRBJ1-1): DVKVTQSSRYLVKRTGEKVFLECVQDMDHENMFWYRQDPGLGLRLIYFSYDVKMKEKGDIPEGYSVSREKKERFSLILESASTNQTSMYLCASSATGSEAFFGQGTRLTVV.

The chain is built from TRBV15 and TRBJ2-3; the D gene is possibly TRBD1 (6 bases). V gave up 2 bases and J gave up 3 bases, with 9 bases separating them. Looked up from germline, CDR1 is LNHNV and CDR2 is YYDKDF (reference sequence). The CDR3 extends over 14 amino acids. The CDR3 sequence is CATSRYRETDTQYF. CDR3 coding DNA: TGTGCCACCAGCAGATACAGGGAGACAGATACGCAGTATTTT.

The gene calls are TRBV11-1 and TRBJ1-1, with D uncertain. The CDR3 contains 16 residues. Looked up from germline, CDR1 is SGHAT and CDR2 is FQDESV (reference sequence). V shed 1 base and J shed 0 bases, with 12 bases lying between them. CDR3 amino acids: CASSLDYGLVNTEAFF. In DNA, the CDR3 is TGTGCCAGCAGCTTAGACTATGGACTGGTGAACACTGAAGCTTTCTTT.

The rearrangement links TRBV23-1 to TRBJ1-6; TRBD1 matches 7 bases. TRBV23-1 is placed among ORFs of uncertain function. Germline trimming cut 2 bases from V and 14 bases from J; bases unmatched to any gene: 3. CDR3 size: 12 residues. CDR3 sequence reads: CASSQTGATLHF. The CDR3 coding sequence is TGCGCCAGCAGTCAAACAGGGGCAACCCTCCACTTT.

The chain employs TRBV10-3 and TRBJ2-7, with a possible D match to TRBD2 (5 bases). This CDR3 spans 13 amino acids. Between the trimmed V and J ends, which lost 0 bases and 6 bases, there was a span of 9 bases. The germline CDR1 and CDR2 sequences are ENHRY and SYGVKD. CDR3 protein: CAISESPAAEQYF. CDR3 sequence (DNA): TGTGCCATCAGTGAGTCCCCAGCGGCCGAGCAGTACTTC.

This chain joins TRBV9 and TRBJ1-6; a possible D gene is TRBD1 (5 bases). There are 15 residues in the CDR3. Germline CDR1 and CDR2: SGDLS and YYNGEE. Between the trimmed V and J ends, which lost 0 bases and 8 bases, there was a span of 12 bases. Here the CDR3 reads CASSVVGDWDSPLHF. As DNA, the CDR3 is TGTGCCAGCAGCGTAGTGGGGGATTGGGATTCACCCCTCCACTTT.

The rearrangement links TRBV7-9 to TRBJ2-7; 7 bases fit TRBD1. CDR3 size: 12 residues. CDR1 is SEHNR and CDR2 is FQNEAQ in the germline V gene (reference sequence). The V segment lost 3 bases and the J segment 4 bases; nucleotides outside the gene matches: 0. CDR3: CASSFRGYEQYF. The CDR3 DNA reads as TGTGCCAGCAGCTTCAGGGGGTACGAGCAGTACTTC.

V is TRBV2 and J is TRBJ1-3, with D hard to call. Deletions cut 2 bases from V and 0 bases from J, with 14 bases between. The CDR3 runs 17 residues. Germline CDR1 reads SNHLY; CDR2 reads FYNNEI. In DNA form, the CDR3 reads TGTGCCAGCAGTGAATCGAGGGTTCCACTCTCTGGAAACACCATATATTTT. It translates to CASSESRVPLSGNTIYF. Full variable domain (rest looked up from reference TRBV2 and TRBJ1-3): EPEVTQTPSHQVTQMGQEVILRCVPISNHLYFYWYRQILGQKVEFLVSFYNNEISEKSEIFDDQFSVERPDGSNFTLKIRSTKLEDSAMYFCASSESRVPLSGNTIYFGEGSWLTVV.

The chain combines TRBV7-9 with TRBJ1-2, with TRBD1 identical over 10 bases. V lost 10 bases to trimming and J lost 5 bases; unmatched junction nucleotides: 4. The CDR3 contains 12 residues. Germline CDR1 SEHNR, CDR2 FQNEAQ (reference sequence). Here the CDR3 DNA reads TGTGCCAACTCGGACAGGGGGTATGGCTACACCTTC. Translating gives CANSDRGYGYTF. Combining the CDR3 with reference TRBV7-9 and TRBJ1-2 gives the whole variable domain DTGVSQNPRHKITKRGQNVTFRCDPISEHNRLYWYRQTLGQGPEFLTYFQNEAQLEKSRLLSDRFSAERPKGSFSTLEIQRTEQGDSAMYLCANSDRGYGYTFGSGTRLTVV.

The V gene is TRBV7-8, the J gene TRBJ2-2; D perhaps matches TRBD2 (6 bases). V lost 3 bases to trimming and J lost 0 bases, with 14 bases between them. The germline CDR1 and CDR2 sequences are SGHVS and FQNEAQ. The CDR3 runs 17 residues. The CDR3 sequence: CASSLAIAEANTGELFF. CDR3 nucleotide sequence: TGTGCCAGCAGCTTGGCGATAGCGGAGGCGAACACCGGGGAGCTGTTTTTT.

The chain recombines TRBV7-2 with TRBJ2-1; the match to TRBD2 covers 8 bases. In germline, CDR1 is SGHTA, CDR2 FQGNSA. This CDR3 spans 16 amino acids. Unmatched junction bases numbered 7, after V lost 6 bases and J lost 0 bases. CDR3 amino acids: CASRFSGVSSYNEQFF. The CDR3 DNA follows: TGTGCCAGCAGATTTAGCGGGGTGAGCTCCTACAATGAGCAGTTCTTC.

This chain joins TRBV7-9 and TRBJ2-2; TRBD2 aligns across 11 bases. This CDR3 comprises 19 residues. Per the germline V gene, CDR1 is SEHNR and CDR2 is FQNEAQ (reference sequence). V was pared by 1 base and J by 2 bases, with 9 bases of the junction left unmatched. In DNA, the CDR3 is TGTGCCAGCAGCTTAGGGATACTAGCGGGAGTTATAAACACCGGGGAGCTGTTTTTT. It yields the protein CASSLGILAGVINTGELFF. The full variable domain, with the rest looked up from reference TRBV7-9 and TRBJ2-2, is DTGVSQNPRHKITKRGQNVTFRCDPISEHNRLYWYRQTLGQGPEFLTYFQNEAQLEKSRLLSDRFSAERPKGSFSTLEIQRTEQGDSAMYLCASSLGILAGVINTGELFFGEGSRLTVL.

This chain uses TRBV6-1 with TRBJ2-4, with D tentatively TRBD1 (6 bases). CDR3 length: 15 amino acids. Germline loops: CDR1 MNHNS, CDR2 SASEGT. V lost 10 bases to trimming and J lost 0 bases, with 16 bases between them. Written as DNA, the CDR3 is TGTGCCACGAAGGGACAACTTATAGCCAAAAACATTCAGTACTTC. Amino acids: CATKGQLIAKNIQYF.

The V and J genes are TRBV28 and TRBJ2-2; no firm D call. Germline assignment: CDR1 MDHEN and CDR2 SYDVKM. V dropped 5 bases and J dropped 5 bases, with 6 bases sitting between them. This CDR3 contains 12 residues. CDR3 residues: CASSLNTGELFF. DNA for the CDR3: TGTGCCAGCAGTCTTAATACCGGGGAGCTGTTTTTT.

The chain has TRBV5-6 and TRBJ2-7, with 7 bases lining up with TRBD1. This CDR3 contains 15 residues. J gave up 0 bases and V 4 bases, and 7 bases lay outside the gene matches. Germline CDR1 reads SGHDT; CDR2 reads YYEEEE. The CDR3 DNA is TGTGCCAGCAGCGAATACAGGGGATCCTCCTACGAGCAGTACTTC. Protein product: CASSEYRGSSYEQYF.

The chain recombines TRBV2 with TRBJ1-1; D remains ambiguous. The V gene's germline CDR1 is SNHLY and CDR2 FYNNEI. The CDR3 runs to 13 residues. Between the trimmed V and J ends, which lost 4 bases and 5 bases, there was a span of 11 bases. CDR3 loop: CASSGLGRTEAFF. The CDR3, as DNA: TGTGCCAGCAGTGGTCTGGGCCGGACTGAAGCTTTCTTT.

This sequence joins TRBV19 and TRBJ2-1; the match to TRBD2 covers 9 bases. Trimming removed 7 bases from V and 6 bases from J; junction bases left unmatched: 13. Looked up from germline, CDR1 is LNHDA and CDR2 is SQIVND (reference sequence). This CDR3 spans 16 amino acids. The CDR3 reads CASNPGLAGFGNEQFF. Here the CDR3 DNA reads TGTGCCAGTAACCCTGGCCTAGCGGGGTTCGGCAATGAGCAGTTCTTC.

The chain is built from TRBV9 and TRBJ1-1; D is undetermined. V lost 4 bases, J lost 3 bases, and 10 bases lay in between. The CDR3 runs 13 residues. Germline lookup yields CDR1 SGDLS and CDR2 YYNGEE. The CDR3 loop reads CASSSPPYTEAFF. CDR3 DNA sequence: TGTGCCAGCAGCTCACCCCCGTACACTGAAGCTTTCTTT.

The chain joins TRBV29-1 to TRBJ2-1, with D perhaps TRBD1 (6 bases). The length of the CDR3 is 17 residues. V was clipped by 6 bases and J by 1 base, with 22 bases between them. Germline V CDR1 and CDR2: SQVTM, ANQGSEA. CDR3 sequence (DNA): TGCAGCGTACAGAACGCCCCAGGGGCAGGGTCCTACAATGAGCAGTTCTTC. The encoded protein is CSVQNAPGAGSYNEQFF.

The chain combines TRBV5-1 with TRBJ2-1; D gene uncertain. Germline values: CDR1 SGHRS, CDR2 YFSETQ. V was pared by 4 bases and J by 3 bases, with 17 bases between. The CDR3 runs to 16 residues. The CDR3 spells CASSSQNRAVYNEQFF. The CDR3 DNA reads TGCGCCAGCAGCAGTCAAAACCGGGCCGTCTACAATGAGCAGTTCTTC.

The CDR3 here is CASSLQGLPRDEQYF. CDR3 DNA sequence: TGCGCCAGCAGCCTCCAGGGACTTCCGCGGGACGAGCAGTACTTC. The chain uses TRBV5-1 and TRBJ2-5, with TRBD2 as a possible D gene (6 bases). The DNA matches TRBJ2-7 better at its end, which makes the J call doubtful. CDR1 SGHRS and CDR2 YFSETQ come from the germline V gene. The CDR3 sequence is 15 residues long.

The chain joins TRBV19 to TRBJ2-2; D uncertain. This CDR3 has 13 amino acids. V shed 6 bases and J shed 6 bases, with 11 bases lying between them. CDR1 LNHDA and CDR2 SQIVND come from the germline V gene (reference sequence). This chain's CDR3 is CASSLRSAGELFF. Here the CDR3 DNA reads TGTGCCAGTAGCCTCAGATCGGCCGGGGAGCTGTTTTTT.

This chain joins TRBV5-1 and TRBJ2-7, with 7 bases fitting TRBD2. Germline V lookup: CDR1 SGHRS, CDR2 YFSETQ. The CDR3 runs to 16 residues. The V gene end was trimmed by 2 bases and the J gene end by 3 bases; junction bases not matched to a gene: 11. The CDR3 region has the DNA TGCGCCAGCAGCTTTACTGGCGGGAGCTCAAACTACGAGCAGTACTTC. Translation: CASSFTGGSSNYEQYF.